Shown below are 20 T cell receptor beta chains from a single sample sequenced in a study of cytomegalovirus exposure and HLA in healthy donors. Amplification used 60 Vbeta primers and 13 Jbeta primers. TCRdb's table, derived via immunoSEQ multiplex PCR, lists solely in-frame clones and lacks some. In the table there are 90,000 to 140,000 clones, more than 65% of which are singletons. Sequencing used PBMCs. The receptors were sampled from a man in his forties in good health and CMV-seropositive.

The V gene is TRBV6-1, the J gene TRBJ2-7, with 9 bases matching TRBD1. The CDR3 is made up of 14 amino acids. Germline values: CDR1 MNHNS, CDR2 SASEGT. Trimming at V came to 6 bases and at J to 2 bases, leaving 5 bases not matched to a gene. The CDR3: CASSIRQGAYEQYF. The CDR3 DNA follows: TGTGCCAGCAGCATACGACAGGGGGCCTACGAGCAGTACTTC.

J is TRBJ1-2 and V is TRBV11-2; the match to TRBD1 covers 10 bases. After removal of 5 bases from V and 7 bases from J, the junction contained 4 bases not matched to a gene. CDR1 and CDR2 from the germline V gene are SGHAT and FQNNGV. The length of the CDR3 is 13 residues. CDR3 sequence: CASSIGTGVGYTF. CDR3 nucleotides: TGTGCCAGCAGCATCGGGACAGGGGTTGGCTACACCTTC. The whole variable domain, filled in from reference TRBV11-2 and TRBJ1-2, reads EAGVAQSPRYKIIEKRQSVAFWCNPISGHATLYWYQQILGQGPKLLIQFQNNGVVDDSQLPKDRFSAERLKGVDSTLKIQPAKLEDSAVYLCASSIGTGVGYTFGSGTRLTVV.

The V and J genes are TRBV4-1 and TRBJ2-7; TRBD1 is a possible D gene (5 bases). Germline V gene data show CDR1 as MGHRA and CDR2 as YSYEKL. This CDR3 spans 11 amino acids. The V end was cut by 1 base, the J end by 7 bases, with 5 bases between. The chain's CDR3 is CASSQGTEQYF. The CDR3 bases are TGCGCCAGCAGCCAAGGGACAGAGCAGTACTTC.

This chain uses TRBV5-5 with TRBJ1-3; no firm D call. Germline CDR1 is SGHKS and CDR2 is YYEKEE (reference sequence). The V end lost 0 bases, the J end lost 4 bases, and 11 bases lay between the germline ends. There are 15 residues in the CDR3. Here the CDR3 reads CASSLDLDWGNTIYF. The CDR3 DNA follows: TGTGCCAGCAGCTTGGATCTTGACTGGGGAAACACCATATATTTT.

In this sample, this clone turned up a few times. The chain is built from TRBV4-2 and TRBJ2-2; D call uncertain. This CDR3 comprises 12 residues. V shed 4 bases and J shed 3 bases, with 3 bases lying between them. The germline CDR1 and CDR2 sequences are LGHNA and YNFKEQ. The CDR3 DNA follows: TGTGCCAGCAGCCCGGACACCGGGGAGCTGTTTTTT. Translation: CASSPDTGELFF.

This clone was counted between two and nine times. The CDR3 spells CAWSGVGTNTGELFF. The CDR3 DNA sequence: TGTGCCTGGAGTGGGGTCGGGACGAACACCGGGGAGCTGTTTTTT. The chain carries TRBV30 and TRBJ2-2; tentatively, D is TRBD2 (5 bases). V shed 1 base and J shed 0 bases, with 9 bases lying between them. This CDR3 has 15 amino acids. In germline, CDR1 is GTSNPN, CDR2 SVGIG (reference sequence).

Only a few counts were recorded for this clone. The CDR3 sequence: CASSDRDRGFKSQYF. The CDR3 bases are TGTGCCAGCAGTGACCGGGACAGGGGCTTTAAGTCCCAGTACTTC. The V and J genes are TRBV2 and TRBJ2-5, with 10 bases that match TRBD1. CDR3 length equals 15 residues. V was clipped by 3 bases and J by 9 bases; unmatched bases: 10. Germline values: CDR1 SNHLY, CDR2 FYNNEI.

On this clone: This likely comes from a read error, as the CDR3 has no conserved phenylalanine or tryptophan at its end. The CDR3 spells CAIMGGISGNTIYL. The CDR3, as DNA: TGTGCCATCATGGGGGGGATCTCTGGAAACACCATATATCTT. This chain joins TRBV10-3 and TRBJ1-3; D might be TRBD1 (5 bases). The V and J ends lost 7 bases and 0 bases respectively, with 10 bases between them. The germline V gene has CDR1 ENHRY and CDR2 SYGVKD. This CDR3 region has 14 residues.

The V gene is TRBV7-2, the J gene TRBJ1-6, with TRBD1 matching 11 bases. V lost 3 bases, J lost 8 bases, and 3 bases stayed unmatched. The V gene's germline CDR1 is SGHTA and CDR2 FQGNSA. This CDR3 has 15 amino acids. The CDR3 DNA reads as TGTGCCAGCAGCTTGAGGACAGGGGGCGATTCACCCCTCCACTTT. Translated: CASSLRTGGDSPLHF. The variable domain in full, completed from reference TRBV7-2 and TRBJ1-6, reads GAGVSQSPSNKVTEKGKDVELRCDPISGHTALYWYRQSLGQGLEFLIYFQGNSAPDKSGLPSDRFSAERTGGSVSTLTIQRTQQEDSAVYLCASSLRTGGDSPLHFGNGTRLTVT.

The rearrangement links TRBV4-1 to TRBJ2-7, with D maybe TRBD2 (5 bases). The V end lost 0 bases, the J end lost 2 bases, and 11 bases lay between the germline ends. Germline V lookup: CDR1 MGHRA, CDR2 YSYEKL. CDR3 length: 15 residues. Here the CDR3 DNA reads TGCGCCAGCAGCCAAGACCCTAGCCGACCCTACGAGCAGTACTTC. This sequence encodes CASSQDPSRPYEQYF.

In DNA form, the CDR3 reads TGTGCCAGCAGCTTGAGGGGGCAGGGTAGAGAGCAGTACTTC. It is translated as CASSLRGQGREQYF. The chain uses TRBV7-2 and TRBJ2-7, with 7 bases lining up with TRBD1. After removal of 3 bases from V and 7 bases from J, the junction contained 9 bases not matched to a gene. CDR1 and CDR2 from the germline V gene are SGHTA and FQGNSA. This CDR3 is built from 14 residues. The full variable domain, rest sourced from reference TRBV7-2 and TRBJ2-7, is GAGVSQSPSNKVTEKGKDVELRCDPISGHTALYWYRQSLGQGLEFLIYFQGNSAPDKSGLPSDRFSAERTGGSVSTLTIQRTQQEDSAVYLCASSLRGQGREQYFGPGTRLTVT.

This clone was detected a few times. Here the CDR3 DNA reads TGTGCCAGCAGAGGGGGCTCTGGAAACACCATATATTTT. Protein product: CASRGGSGNTIYF. The genes are TRBV5-4 and TRBJ1-3, with D tentatively TRBD1 (6 bases). The CDR3 runs 13 residues. Germline CDR1 and CDR2: SGHNT and YYREEE (reference sequence). The V end lost 5 bases, the J end lost 0 bases, and 6 bases lay between the germline ends.

The V gene is TRBV19, the J gene TRBJ1-6, with TRBD1 matching 10 bases. Per germline, CDR1 LNHDA and CDR2 SQIVND (reference sequence). The CDR3 has 15 amino acids. With 5 bases clipped from V and 6 bases from J, the junction kept 4 bases outside the gene matches. The CDR3 DNA follows: TGTGCCAGTAGTGCCCGGGACAGGGGTAATTCACCCCTCCACTTT. Its translation is CASSARDRGNSPLHF.

The J gene is TRBJ1-6, the V gene TRBV7-3; D gene uncertain. CDR3 length: 13 amino acids. Germline CDR1 reads SGHTA; CDR2 reads FQGTGA. With 0 bases removed from V and 7 bases from J, the gap between germline ends came to 4 bases. For the CDR3, the DNA is TGTGCCAGCAGCTTAACCAGGAATTCACCCCTCCACTTT. Its translation is CASSLTRNSPLHF.

The chain couples TRBV7-2 to TRBJ1-2; D remains ambiguous. Germline V CDR1 and CDR2: SGHTA, FQGNSA. Trimming left V 2 bases short and J 3 bases short, with 7 bases between. The CDR3 extends over 13 amino acids. The CDR3: CASSLPPYYGYTF. CDR3 in DNA: TGTGCCAGCAGCTTACCCCCTTACTATGGCTACACCTTC.

This rearrangement joins TRBV2 to TRBJ2-5; D is perhaps TRBD2 (6 bases). The CDR3 is 14 amino acids. V was shortened by 6 bases and J by 5 bases, with 16 bases between the two germline ends. The germline V gene encodes CDR1 SNHLY and CDR2 FYNNEI. The chain's CDR3 is CASRAPLARETQYF. The CDR3 coding sequence is TGTGCCAGCAGGGCACCTCTAGCGAGGGAGACCCAGTACTTC.

This sequence joins TRBV7-2 and TRBJ2-1; perhaps TRBD1 as D (7 bases). Germline-derived CDR1 and CDR2 are SGHTA and FQGNSA. The CDR3 extends over 17 amino acids. V gave up 1 base and J gave up 4 bases, with 17 bases separating them. The CDR3 region has the DNA TGTGCCAGCAGCTTAGACAGGGGCCTGGCGGGATACAATGAGCAGTTCTTC. Amino acids: CASSLDRGLAGYNEQFF.

V gene TRBV30 combines with J gene TRBJ2-7; tentative D call: TRBD2 (6 bases). The V gene's germline CDR1 is GTSNPN and CDR2 SVGIG (reference sequence). The CDR3 is 15 amino acids. V was cut by 0 bases and J by 3 bases, with 15 bases left in between. This chain's CDR3 is CAWSVLRRAVYEQYF. For the CDR3, the DNA is TGTGCCTGGAGTGTACTGCGGAGGGCAGTCTACGAGCAGTACTTC.

The rearrangement uses TRBV19 and TRBJ1-5, with D perhaps matching TRBD1 (5 bases). Germline CDR1 reads LNHDA; CDR2 reads SQIVND (reference sequence). The CDR3 has 15 amino acids. V shed 5 bases and J shed 3 bases, with 14 bases lying between them. The CDR3: CASSQGRAYNQPQHF. In DNA form, the CDR3 reads TGTGCCAGTAGTCAGGGCAGGGCTTACAATCAGCCCCAGCATTTT. The entire variable domain, with the rest obtained from reference TRBV19 and TRBJ1-5, is as follows: DGGITQSPKYLFRKEGQNVTLSCEQNLNHDAMYWYRQDPGQGLRLIYYSQIVNDFQKGDIAEGYSVSREKKESFPLTVTSAQKNPTAFYLCASSQGRAYNQPQHFGDGTRLSIL.

V and J are TRBV5-1 and TRBJ2-3; D is unresolved. Germline V gives CDR1 SGHRS, CDR2 YFSETQ. This CDR3 contains 14 residues. The V end was cut by 4 bases, the J end by 1 base, with 10 bases between. CDR3 loop: CASSPFEGTDTQYF. CDR3 nucleotide sequence: TGCGCCAGCAGCCCTTTCGAGGGCACAGATACGCAGTATTTT.